This section outlines one T cell receptor (beta chain) sequence together with its context. Its specific antigen is unknown. Per-nucleotide qualities are absent, and no much larger clonotype sits a single base away. The data were obtained in a study of T cells in localized non-small cell lung cancer (dated by TCRdb to about 2020). Notes on the research overall: The study analyzed T cell repertoires of 236 early-stage NSCLC patients, comparing tumors and uninvolved tumor-adjacent lungs. All 240 or so NSCLC patients in the cohort were treatment-naive and had localized lung tumors that were resected. Of the NSCLC patients, 120 to 150 were male and approximately 110 were female, and the mean age was around 70 years.

On the study overall, not on this receptor specifically: Since the design was exploratory, TCR variables were selected using unadjusted p-values with no false-discovery rate correction. Because multi-region tumor sequencing was not done, intratumor heterogeneity could not be ruled out. Uninvolved tumor-adjacent lung showed the highest T cell clonality, higher than tumor, which suggests more focused antigenic responses in the uninvolved tumor-adjacent lung. Longer overall survival was associated with higher T cell density in blood, whereas shorter survival was associated with higher clonality in adjacent lung. A median of about 55 of the top 100 tumor clones were detected in paired uninvolved adjacent lung, and some 28 of these tumor clones were also found among the top 100 clones of the paired uninvolved adjacent lung.

V loses 7 bases at its end and J loses 4 bases; junction bases beyond the gene matches: 10. Its CDR3 holds 16 amino acids, cysteine through phenylalanine. The only DNA kept is the CDR3, 48 bases in frame from the first base. In the germline V gene (reference sequence), CDR1 corresponds to MNHEY and CDR2 to SMNVEV. TCR beta CDR3 regions were sequenced from DNA using the immunoSEQ Assay. The study's processing was this. T cell density was computed as TCR beta template counts normalized to usable DNA estimated by amplifying housekeeping genes. Using the preseqR package, richness was estimated by extrapolating to 120,000 templates for tissue samples and 400,000 templates for PBMC samples. Clonality was taken to be one minus Pielou's evenness. Differential abundance testing on productive amino-acid clonotypes, with a minimum total count of 5 and an alpha of 0.1, was used to identify tissue-enriched TCRs. The Jaccard Index and the Morisita Overlap Index were used to measure how much the repertoires overlapped between compartments. GLIPH grouped TCR beta CDR3s together with public tetramer-defined viral CDR3s, and a viral motif had to include at least three viral sequences and also show V-gene enrichment. Drawn from immuneACCESS, this table holds only the in-frame rearrangements with V and J called that TCRdb kept. Clones are partly lost; checked studies trace under half to an unresolved V gene and leave the rest unexplained. Clonal size and the V and J genes are those of that table, whereas D and trimming came from the DNA. For this sample there are approximately 20,000 clones; 70% to 90% appear just once. The ten largest account for about 8.4% of the sample.

At diagnosis, peripheral blood, uninvolved tumor-adjacent lung and tumor were collected and stored as a combination of fresh-frozen and FFPE material. For TCR repertoire profiling, the blood samples were analyzed as peripheral blood mononuclear cells. Source: peripheral blood, taken before any cancer treatment. The chain employs TRBV27 and TRBJ2-6; TRBD2 fits 7 bases in the junction. This sequence was found in a man between 35 and 75 years old with stage I lung adenocarcinoma. The bases read TGTGCCAGCAAGGCGGGAGTGGAATCCGGGGCCAACGTCCTGACTTTC. Translated, this gives CASKAGVESGANVLTF.